This T cell receptor (beta chain) was sequenced for a study of blood T cells in healthy people across ages. Ten or more counts support this clonotype. The use of a sample-barcoded 5' primer and a J-beta primer mix characterized a second PCR of roughly 7 to 11 cycles. TCRdb re-derived calls from the 5' RACE reads in MiXCR, one entry per CDR3 protein. The data show fewer than 950,000 distinct CDR3 sequences, 40% to 65% seen once. This CDR3 has 19 amino acids. The V gene end was trimmed by 2 bases and the J gene end by 1 base; junction bases not matched to a gene: 15. Germline V gene sequence: CDR1 MGHRA, CDR2 YSYEKL.

The receptor comes from a man aged 80 or over in good health. Sequenced input: blood. This chain uses TRBV4-1 with TRBJ2-7; 9 bases agree with TRBD2. The CDR3 here is CASSQPFTRLAEPSYEQYF. Here the CDR3 DNA reads TGCGCCAGCAGCCAACCATTCACCCGACTAGCGGAACCTTCCTACGAGCAGTACTTC.